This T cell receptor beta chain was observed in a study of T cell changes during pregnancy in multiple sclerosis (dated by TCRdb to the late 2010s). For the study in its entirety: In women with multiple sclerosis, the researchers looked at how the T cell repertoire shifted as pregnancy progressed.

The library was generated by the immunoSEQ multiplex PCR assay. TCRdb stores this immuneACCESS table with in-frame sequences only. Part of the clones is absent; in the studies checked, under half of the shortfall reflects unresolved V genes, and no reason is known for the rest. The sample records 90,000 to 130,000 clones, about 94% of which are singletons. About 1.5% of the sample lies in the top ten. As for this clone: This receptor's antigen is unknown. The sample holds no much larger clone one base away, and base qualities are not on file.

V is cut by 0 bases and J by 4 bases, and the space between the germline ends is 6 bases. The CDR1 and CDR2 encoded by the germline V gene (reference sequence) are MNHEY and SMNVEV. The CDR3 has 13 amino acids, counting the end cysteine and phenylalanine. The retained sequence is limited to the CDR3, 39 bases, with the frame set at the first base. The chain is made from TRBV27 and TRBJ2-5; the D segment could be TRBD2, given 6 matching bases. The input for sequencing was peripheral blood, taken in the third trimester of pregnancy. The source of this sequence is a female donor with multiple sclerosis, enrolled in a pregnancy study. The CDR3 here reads CASSLSGGETQYF. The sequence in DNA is TGTGCCAGCAGTTTATCGGGAGGAGAGACCCAGTACTTC.